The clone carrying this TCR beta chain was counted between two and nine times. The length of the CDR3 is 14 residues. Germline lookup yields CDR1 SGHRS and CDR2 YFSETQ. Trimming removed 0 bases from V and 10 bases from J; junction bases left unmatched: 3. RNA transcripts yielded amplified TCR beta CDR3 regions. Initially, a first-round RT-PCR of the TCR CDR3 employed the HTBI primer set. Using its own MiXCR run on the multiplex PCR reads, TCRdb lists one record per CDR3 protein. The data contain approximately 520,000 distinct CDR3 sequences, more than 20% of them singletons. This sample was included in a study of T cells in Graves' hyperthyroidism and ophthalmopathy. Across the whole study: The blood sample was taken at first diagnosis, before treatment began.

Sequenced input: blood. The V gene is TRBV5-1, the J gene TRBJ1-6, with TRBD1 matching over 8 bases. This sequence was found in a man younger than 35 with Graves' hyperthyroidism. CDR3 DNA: TGCGCCAGCAGCTTGGAACAGGGGGGATCACCCCTCCACTTT. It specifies CASSLEQGGSPLHF.